This is a list of T cell receptor beta chains from one sample in a study of cytomegalovirus exposure and HLA in healthy donors. Measured with immunoSEQ multiplex PCR; TCRdb has only the in-frame clones, and not every one. The sample consists of around 190,000 clones, about four fifths of them appearing once. Material for sequencing was PBMCs. The receptors derive from a woman aged 40 to 55 in good health and CMV-seronegative. CDR3s include the opening cysteine and the closing phenylalanine or tryptophan. A D gene is named only where the DNA matches it firmly. Not every row has a clone size; where given, it reads once, few, many or a size class.

V: TRBV9; D: TRBD1; size: .; J: TRBJ2-1; DNA: TGTGCCAGCAGCGTAGCCGGGACAGGATCCTACAATGAGCAGTTCTTC; CDR3: CASSVAGTGSYNEQFF
V: TRBV4-1; D: .; size: .; J: TRBJ1-1; DNA: TGCGCCAGCAGCCAAGAAATGGCTAGAAACACTGAAGCTTTCTTT; CDR3: CASSQEMARNTEAFF
V: TRBV7-9; D: TRBD1; size: .; J: TRBJ2-7; DNA: TGTGCCAGCAGCCCAGACAGGGGGATCTACGAGCAGTACTTC; CDR3: CASSPDRGIYEQYF
V: TRBV5-1; D: .; size: .; J: TRBJ1-1; DNA: TGCGCCAGCAGCTTGACAGGGTTGGGCACTGAAGCTTTCTTT; CDR3: CASSLTGLGTEAFF
V: TRBV5-5; D: .; size: .; J: TRBJ2-5; DNA: TGTGCCAGCTCTAGGGAAAACTCGGGGGAGACCCAGTACTTC; CDR3: CASSRENSGETQYF
V: TRBV19; D: TRBD2; size: .; J: TRBJ2-1; DNA: TGTGCCAGTAGTCTCAAACTAGCGGACCCCTACAATGAGCAGTTCTTC; CDR3: CASSLKLADPYNEQFF
V: TRBV4-3; D: .; size: .; J: TRBJ1-2; DNA: TGCGCCAGCAGCCAAGAGAGGGCGTCAATACGAACTTCCTATGGCTACACCTTC; CDR3: CASSQERASIRTSYGYTF
V: TRBV7-9; D: .; size: .; J: TRBJ2-7; DNA: TGTGCCAGCAGCTTCGCGGGCCTCTCCTACGAGCAGTACTTC; CDR3: CASSFAGLSYEQYF
V: TRBV29-1; D: TRBD1; size: .; J: TRBJ1-1; DNA: TGCAGCGTTGTGGGGGCGGACAGGGGGCGCCCCGGAACTGAAGCTTTCTTT; CDR3: CSVVGADRGRPGTEAFF
V: TRBV18; D: TRBD2; size: .; J: TRBJ2-5; DNA: TGTGCCAGCTCACCCGGACTAGCGGGAGTTGAGACCCAGTACTTC; CDR3: CASSPGLAGVETQYF
V: TRBV18; D: .; size: .; J: TRBJ1-1; DNA: TGTGCCAGCTCACCCCCCACAGTGATGAACACTGAAGCTTTCTTT; CDR3: CASSPPTVMNTEAFF
V: TRBV19; D: TRBD2; size: .; J: TRBJ2-2; DNA: TGTGCCAGTAGTAAGGCGGGAGCCCGGGCTGGGGAGCTGTTTTTT; CDR3: CASSKAGARAGELFF
V: TRBV6-1; D: TRBD1; size: .; J: TRBJ2-7; DNA: TGTGCCAGCAATCCTACAGGGGGCTACGAGCAGTACTTC; CDR3: CASNPTGGYEQYF
V: TRBV7-9; D: TRBD1; size: .; J: TRBJ2-3; DNA: TGTGCCAGCAGCTTCACAGGGGGCGCAGATACGCAGTATTTT; CDR3: CASSFTGGADTQYF
V: TRBV27; D: .; size: .; J: TRBJ2-1; DNA: TGTGCCAGCAGTAAAAGGCCTTCAGGGATGTTCAGCAATGAGCAGTTCTTC; CDR3: CASSKRPSGMFSNEQFF
V: TRBV6-4; D: TRBD1; size: .; J: TRBJ2-1; DNA: TGTGCCAGCAGTGCGCAGGGGGAAGGGTCCTACAATGAGCAGTTCTTC; CDR3: CASSAQGEGSYNEQFF
V: TRBV6-5; D: .; size: .; J: TRBJ1-5; DNA: TGTGCCAGCAGTCCTCAACAGGGCGGGCAGCCCCAGCATTTT; CDR3: CASSPQQGGQPQHF
V: TRBV29-1; D: TRBD1; size: .; J: TRBJ1-1; DNA: TGCAGCGTTCGGACAGGGGGCAGTAATGAAGCTTTCTTT; CDR3: CSVRTGGSNEAFF
V: TRBV18; D: .; size: .; J: TRBJ1-4; DNA: TGTGCCAGCCGGAGGGCCTATTATAATGAAAAACTGTTTTTT; CDR3: CASRRAYYNEKLFF
V: TRBV7-9; D: .; size: .; J: TRBJ1-2; DNA: TGTGCCAGCAGCTTAGGGGACTACTATGGCTACACCTTC; CDR3: CASSLGDYYGYTF
V: TRBV5-1; D: TRBD2; size: .; J: TRBJ2-3; DNA: TGCGCCAGCAGCCCCTTAGCGGGATGGGATTCTTCCACAGATACGCAGTATTTT; CDR3: CASSPLAGWDSSTDTQYF
V: TRBV11-3; D: TRBD2; size: .; J: TRBJ2-1; DNA: TGTGCCAGCAGCTTGGAACTAGCGGCCTACAATGAGCAGTTCTTC; CDR3: CASSLELAAYNEQFF
V: TRBV6-1; D: TRBD2; size: .; J: TRBJ2-3; DNA: TGTGCCAGCGTTGTTCGGGCGGGGGTGGCAGATACGCAGTATTTT; CDR3: CASVVRAGVADTQYF
V: TRBV11-3; D: .; size: .; J: TRBJ2-5; DNA: TGTGCCAGCAGCTTAGATGGCGGGGTTGGACAAGAGACCCAGTACTTC; CDR3: CASSLDGGVGQETQYF
V: TRBV6-6; D: .; size: .; J: TRBJ1-1; DNA: TGTGCCAGCAGCGACCCCCAGGGCCTTAACACTGAAGCTTTCTTT; CDR3: CASSDPQGLNTEAFF
V: TRBV7-2; D: .; size: .; J: TRBJ1-1; DNA: TGTGCCAGCAGTCTCAGGGCGAACACTGAAGCTTTCTTT; CDR3: CASSLRANTEAFF
V: TRBV5-6; D: TRBD1; size: .; J: TRBJ1-3; DNA: TGTGCCAGCAGCTTGGATATAGGGACGGGACAGGTTTCTGGAAACACCATATATTTT; CDR3: CASSLDIGTGQVSGNTIYF
V: TRBV7-2; D: TRBD1; size: .; J: TRBJ2-3; DNA: TGTGCCAGCAGCTTAGGAGGACAGGGGGCCACAGATACGCAGTATTTT; CDR3: CASSLGGQGATDTQYF
V: TRBV4-3; D: TRBD1; size: .; J: TRBJ1-1; DNA: TGCGCCAGCAGCCAACGTCGCGGGACAGGGTCCCTGAACACTGAAGCTTTCTTT; CDR3: CASSQRRGTGSLNTEAFF
V: TRBV6-1; D: TRBD1; size: .; J: TRBJ1-1; DNA: TGTGCCAGCAGTGAAGCCGACAGGGAATCGACGGAAGCTTTCTTT; CDR3: CASSEADRESTEAFF
V: TRBV19; D: .; size: .; J: TRBJ1-5; DNA: TGTGCCAGTAGTCACTTGACGGGGTACAATCAGCCCCAGCATTTT; CDR3: CASSHLTGYNQPQHF
V: TRBV7-9; D: TRBD2; size: .; J: TRBJ2-1; DNA: TGTGCCAGCAGCTTACCAACTAGCGGACGCTCCTACAATGAGCAGTTCTTC; CDR3: CASSLPTSGRSYNEQFF
V: TRBV6-4; D: TRBD1; size: .; J: TRBJ1-4; DNA: TGTGCCAGCAGTGAAAGGACAGGGGCCAGCGAAAAACTGTTTTTT; CDR3: CASSERTGASEKLFF
V: TRBV5-6; D: .; size: .; J: TRBJ1-1; DNA: TGTGCCAGCAGCTTTTACCTGACAGGGAACACTGAAGCTTTCTTT; CDR3: CASSFYLTGNTEAFF
V: TRBV7-2; D: .; size: .; J: TRBJ1-1; DNA: TGTGCCAGCAGCAGCCCGCGGGGGGCAAGTATACTGAACACTGAAGCTTTCTTT; CDR3: CASSSPRGASILNTEAFF
V: TRBV11-3; D: .; size: .; J: TRBJ2-5; DNA: TGTGCCAGCAGCTTAGACCGTCAGCGCTCGTACAAAGAGACCCAGTACTTC; CDR3: CASSLDRQRSYKETQYF
V: TRBV9; D: TRBD1; size: .; J: TRBJ2-2; DNA: TGTGCCAGCAGCAAAAGACAGGGAACGAACACCGGGGAGCTGTTTTTT; CDR3: CASSKRQGTNTGELFF
V: TRBV15; D: .; size: .; J: TRBJ2-6; DNA: TGTGCCACCAGCAGGGGGGGTTTGGGGGCCAACGTCCTGACTTTC; CDR3: CATSRGGLGANVLTF
V: TRBV7-6; D: .; size: .; J: TRBJ2-2; DNA: TGTGCCAGCAGCTTAAAATCGGGACACGCCACCGGGGAGCTGTTTTTT; CDR3: CASSLKSGHATGELFF
V: TRBV12-5; D: .; size: .; J: TRBJ2-1; DNA: TGTGCTAGTGGTTTAGAAAGACGGAGGGGGCTTGACTACAATGAGCAGTTCTTC; CDR3: CASGLERRRGLDYNEQFF
V: TRBV7-3; D: .; size: .; J: TRBJ2-1; DNA: TGTGCCAGCAGCGCCTCGGGGGGCTATGAGCAGTTCTTC; CDR3: CASSASGGYEQFF
V: TRBV7-2; D: .; size: .; J: TRBJ1-1; DNA: TGTGCCAGCACCATACAAGACACTGAAGCTTTCTTT; CDR3: CASTIQDTEAFF
V: TRBV6-4; D: TRBD2; size: .; J: TRBJ2-3; DNA: TGTGCCAGCAGTGTTGTTAGCGGGCACACAGATACGCAGTATTTT; CDR3: CASSVVSGHTDTQYF
V: TRBV2; D: .; size: once; J: TRBJ2-7; DNA: TGTGCCAGCAGCGGTAACACAGGCTCCTACGAGCAGTACTTC; CDR3: CASSGNTGSYEQYF
V: TRBV10-2; D: .; size: .; J: TRBJ2-1; DNA: TGCGCCAGCAGTGAACACAATGGCGGAAGTCCGCCATACAATGAGCAGTTCTTC; CDR3: CASSEHNGGSPPYNEQFF
V: TRBV7-9; D: TRBD2; size: .; J: TRBJ2-1; DNA: TGTGCCAGCAGCCCCAGAGGGACTAGTTCGAATGAGCAGTTCTTC; CDR3: CASSPRGTSSNEQFF
V: TRBV27; D: TRBD1; size: .; J: TRBJ2-2; DNA: TGTGCCAGCAGTGCACAGGGGGCAGGAGCCGGGGAGCTGTTTTTT; CDR3: CASSAQGAGAGELFF
V: TRBV5-1; D: .; size: once; J: TRBJ2-7; DNA: TGCGCCAGCAGCTTGGCCCCAGCGTCCTACGAGCAGTACTTC; CDR3: CASSLAPASYEQYF
V: TRBV6-5; D: .; size: few; J: TRBJ2-1; DNA: TGTGCCAGCAGTCTAAACAATGAGCAGTTCTTC; CDR3: CASSLNNEQFF
V: TRBV19; D: .; size: .; J: TRBJ1-5; DNA: TGTGCCAGTATATCCTCCGGAGGTCAGCCCCAGCATTTT; CDR3: CASISSGGQPQHF
V: TRBV19; D: .; size: .; J: TRBJ2-3; DNA: TGTGCCAGTAGCCTAGCCAGTGTTGATACGCAGTATTTT; CDR3: CASSLASVDTQYF
V: TRBV27; D: .; size: .; J: TRBJ1-5; DNA: TGTGCCAGCAGTTTATCAGGTTTGCTGGGGGGGAGCAATCAGCCCCAGCATTTT; CDR3: CASSLSGLLGGSNQPQHF
V: TRBV15; D: .; size: .; J: TRBJ2-1; DNA: TGTGCCACCAGGGGAGACGGGGGTACTTACAGGGGTTTTGGTGAGCAGTTCTTC; CDR3: CATRGDGGTYRGFGEQFF
V: TRBV2; D: TRBD1; size: once; J: TRBJ2-1; DNA: TGTGCCAGCAGTGACGGGACAGCCTACAATGAGCAGTTCTTC; CDR3: CASSDGTAYNEQFF
V: TRBV5-1; D: TRBD1; size: once; J: TRBJ2-1; DNA: TGCGCCAGCAGCTTGGGGGGACAGGTAACCGAGCAGTTCTTC; CDR3: CASSLGGQVTEQFF